These 20 T cell receptor beta chains share one sample of origin, sequenced in a study of blood T cell repertoires in COVID-19. TCRdb keeps only in-frame clones here, not all; method: immunoSEQ multiplex PCR. The top ten clones hold 5.5% to 8% of a sample with about 170,000 clones, approximately 85% of them seen once. Sequenced sample: peripheral blood. Source of these receptors: a man older than 75 with COVID-19, enrolled during active disease.

This sequence joins TRBV28 and TRBJ2-6; 7 positions match TRBD1. V shed 5 bases, J shed 3 bases, and the junction held 10 bases outside the gene matches. The CDR3 contains 17 residues. Germline values: CDR1 MDHEN, CDR2 SYDVKM. CDR3: CASSPQGERSGANVLTF. The CDR3 DNA reads TGTGCCAGCAGTCCGCAGGGGGAAAGAAGTGGGGCCAACGTCCTGACTTTC.

The J gene is TRBJ1-2, the V gene TRBV3-1 (or the pseudogene TRBV3-2); D perhaps matches TRBD1 (6 bases). V dropped 0 bases and J dropped 3 bases, with 11 bases sitting between them. Germline V gene data show CDR1 as LGHDT and CDR2 as YNNKEL (reference sequence). This CDR3 has 15 amino acids. For the CDR3, the DNA is TGTGCCAGCAGCCAAGAACCAGGGGACCACTATGGCTACACCTTC. It specifies CASSQEPGDHYGYTF.

The chain is built from TRBV11-3 and TRBJ1-1; D unclear. Germline V gene data show CDR1 as SGHNT and CDR2 as YENEEA. Trimming cost V 7 bases and J 10 bases, with 19 bases left between them. The CDR3 totals 13 residues. Here the CDR3 DNA reads TGTGCCAGCAAACTCACTGCGGGGATGGTAGCTTTCTTT. Protein product: CASKLTAGMVAFF.

The chain recombines TRBV5-6 with TRBJ1-2; D is uncertain. This CDR3 is 12 amino acids long. CDR1 and CDR2 (germline): SGHDT, YYEEEE. Trimming removed 5 bases from V and 3 bases from J, with 8 bases in between. Here the CDR3 DNA reads TGTGCCAGCAGTCCCCAGGACTATGGCTACACCTTC. This codes for CASSPQDYGYTF.

This chain connects TRBV28 to TRBJ1-4; possible D gene TRBD1, 6 bases. V was pared by 4 bases and J by 7 bases, with 16 bases between. Germline CDR1 MDHEN, CDR2 SYDVKM. CDR3 length equals 15 residues. In nucleotides, the CDR3 is TGTGCCAGCAGTTCCCAAGGACAGTTAATTGAAAAACTGTTTTTT. Protein sequence: CASSSQGQLIEKLFF.

The CDR3 DNA reads as TGTGCCAGCAGCCAAGATTGGCAGCGGGGGCACAATGAGCAGTTCTTC. Its protein is CASSQDWQRGHNEQFF. The chain couples TRBV4-2 to TRBJ2-1, with 8 bases aligning to TRBD2. CDR3 length: 16 amino acids. Trimming removed 0 bases from V and 5 bases from J; junction bases left unmatched: 6. In germline, CDR1 is LGHNA, CDR2 YNFKEQ.

This CDR3 is CASSPFAQEFNYGYTF. The DNA of the CDR3 is TGTGCCAGCAGCCCGTTCGCGCAGGAATTTAACTATGGCTACACCTTC. V is TRBV5-5 and J is TRBJ1-2, with D hard to call. Trimming took off 4 bases at V and 1 base at J, with 17 bases between the two ends. Germline V lookup: CDR1 SGHKS, CDR2 YYEKEE (reference sequence). The CDR3 is 16 amino acids.

The chain links TRBV2 to TRBJ2-7, with TRBD1 matching 10 bases. The V gene's germline CDR1 is SNHLY and CDR2 FYNNEI. This CDR3 is built from 14 residues. V was clipped by 2 bases and J by 6 bases; unmatched bases: 4. The CDR3 loop is CASSERGQGPEQYF. Written as DNA, the CDR3 is TGTGCCAGCAGTGAAAGGGGACAGGGGCCCGAGCAGTACTTC.

The chain joins TRBV12-5 to TRBJ2-2; maybe TRBD2 (5 bases). Germline CDR1 LGHNT, CDR2 FRNRAP. V dropped 6 bases and J dropped 7 bases, with 15 bases sitting between them. This CDR3 is 14 amino acids long. This CDR3 reads CASGRTGGIGELFF. The CDR3 DNA is TGTGCTAGTGGAAGGACTGGAGGTATCGGGGAGCTGTTTTTT.

The chain carries TRBV2 and TRBJ2-2, with 7 nucleotides matching TRBD2. The CDR3 runs to 16 residues. The junction had 4 bases not matched to a gene; V was cut back by 1 base and J by 2 bases. CDR1 is SNHLY and CDR2 is FYNNEI in the germline V gene. The CDR3 DNA reads as TGTGCCAGCAGTGAAGAGGGAGGGCGCAACACCGGGGAGCTGTTTTTT. Protein sequence: CASSEEGGRNTGELFF.

V and J are TRBV20-1 and TRBJ2-5; 8 bases are a match to TRBD1. There are 13 residues in the CDR3. Germline values: CDR1 DFQATT, CDR2 SNEGSKA (reference sequence). V lost 3 bases, J lost 5 bases, and 5 bases stayed unmatched. CDR3 DNA sequence: TGCAGTGCTAGTCAGGGGGCTGAGGAGACCCAGTACTTC. Translating gives CSASQGAEETQYF.

V is TRBV6-5 and J is TRBJ1-3; the D is unclear. Germline V lookup: CDR1 MNHEY, CDR2 SVGAGI. The CDR3 is made up of 12 amino acids. V was pared by 11 bases and J by 4 bases, with 12 bases between. The DNA of the CDR3 is TGTGCCGGCGGCCCTACCGGAAACACCATATATTTT. It translates to CAGGPTGNTIYF.

The chain links TRBV28 to TRBJ1-1, with D maybe TRBD1 (6 bases). CDR3 length equals 15 residues. V gave up 2 bases and J gave up 0 bases, with 10 bases separating them. Germline V gives CDR1 MDHEN, CDR2 SYDVKM. The CDR3 bases are TGTGCCAGCAGTTTAACAGGGAACTTGAACACTGAAGCTTTCTTT. This encodes CASSLTGNLNTEAFF.

The J gene is TRBJ1-2, the V gene TRBV11-1, with D perhaps TRBD1 (6 bases). This CDR3 has 15 amino acids. Germline V CDR1 and CDR2: SGHAT, FQDESV (reference sequence). The ends were cut back, 3 bases at V and 8 bases at J, with 19 bases in the middle. The CDR3 region has the DNA TGTGCCAGCAGCTTTCGTCAGGGGAGTGTTTACGGCTACACCTTC. It yields the protein CASSFRQGSVYGYTF. The full variable domain, with the rest looked up from reference TRBV11-1 and TRBJ1-2, is EAEVAQSPRYKITEKSQAVAFWCDPISGHATLYWYRQILGQGPELLVQFQDESVVDDSQLPKDRFSAERLKGVDSTLKIQPAELGDSAMYLCASSFRQGSVYGYTFGSGTRLTVV.

The chain combines TRBV7-8 with TRBJ2-6; D possibly corresponds to TRBD1 (6 bases). The ends were cut back, 2 bases at V and 4 bases at J, with 12 bases in the middle. The germline gives CDR1 SGHVS, CDR2 FQNEAQ. The CDR3 consists of 16 residues. This CDR3 reads CASSLQGLFGANVLTF. In DNA, the CDR3 is TGTGCCAGCAGCTTACAGGGGTTGTTCGGGGCCAACGTCCTGACTTTC. Variable domain in full (rest from reference TRBV7-8 and TRBJ2-6): GAGVSQSPRYKVAKRGQDVALRCDPISGHVSLFWYQQALGQGPEFLTYFQNEAQLDKSGLPSDRFFAERPEGSVSTLKIQRTQQEDSAVYLCASSLQGLFGANVLTFGAGSRLTVL.

The gene calls are TRBV6-5 and TRBJ1-3, with unresolved D. CDR1 and CDR2 from the germline V gene are MNHEY and SVGAGI. The CDR3 has 13 amino acids. Trimming shortened V by 5 bases and J by 2 bases, and 7 bases separated the two germline ends. Here the CDR3 DNA reads TGTGCCAGCAGTCCCCTAACTGGAAACACCATATATTTT. Protein: CASSPLTGNTIYF.

The chain joins TRBV3-1 (or the pseudogene TRBV3-2) to TRBJ1-1; D is perhaps TRBD1 (5 bases). CDR3 length equals 15 residues. With 1 base removed from V and 0 bases from J, the gap between germline ends came to 9 bases. Germline V gives CDR1 LGHDT, CDR2 YNNKEL (reference sequence). The CDR3 region has the DNA TGTGCCAGCAGCCAAGGGGGGGTTATGAACACTGAAGCTTTCTTT. The encoded protein is CASSQGGVMNTEAFF.

The CDR3 reads CATGETSYEQYF. The CDR3, as DNA: TGTGCCACCGGGGAGACCTCCTACGAGCAGTACTTC. V and J are TRBV10-3 and TRBJ2-7, with D tentatively TRBD2 (5 bases). Germline lookup yields CDR1 ENHRY and CDR2 SYGVKD. The CDR3 covers 12 residues. Trimming removed 10 bases from V and 0 bases from J, with 10 bases in between.

The chain is built from TRBV9 and TRBJ1-2, with TRBD1 identical over 7 bases. With 3 bases clipped from V and 4 bases from J, the junction kept 9 bases outside the gene matches. Germline CDR1 SGDLS, CDR2 YYNGEE. This CDR3 spans 15 amino acids. CDR3 bases: TGTGCCAGCAGCGGTCAAGGACAGGCCCTCTATGGCTACACCTTC. Amino acids: CASSGQGQALYGYTF.

For this clone: The junction does not match germline at one end; this may be a read error. The rearrangement uses TRBV29-1 and TRBJ1-1, with 7 nucleotides matching TRBD1. Germline CDR1 SQVTM, CDR2 ANQGSEA. CDR3 size: 14 residues. The CDR3: CSVLKAGGNSEAFF. The CDR3 DNA reads as TGCAGCGTTCTAAAGGCAGGGGGGAACTCTGAAGCTTTCTTT.